These 30 T cell receptor beta chains were sequenced from one sample in a study of blood T cell repertoires in COVID-19. TCRdb's copy holds only in-frame clones and misses some; the assay was immunoSEQ multiplex PCR. The sample includes approximately 120,000 clones, approximately 87% of them seen just once. The sample consisted of peripheral blood. The source is a woman between 55 and 75 years old with acute or convalescent COVID-19.

This clone was found once. V and J are TRBV4-2 and TRBJ1-2; 7 bases are shared with TRBD1. From germline, CDR1 is LGHNA and CDR2 YNFKEQ. This CDR3 comprises 16 residues. Losses at the gene ends were 1 base for V and 7 bases for J; bases not matched to a gene: 12. The CDR3 sequence is CASSQVPLGQGGGYTF. The DNA for the CDR3 is TGTGCCAGCAGCCAAGTACCCCTGGGGCAGGGGGGTGGCTACACCTTC.

V and J are TRBV4-3 and TRBJ2-5, with D maybe TRBD1 (6 bases). V was cut by 0 bases and J by 2 bases, with 16 bases left in between. From germline, CDR1 is LGHNA and CDR2 YSLEER. The length of the CDR3 is 17 residues. Here the CDR3 reads CASSQELDGQLQETQYF. The CDR3 DNA follows: TGCGCCAGCAGCCAAGAACTCGACGGACAGCTTCAAGAGACCCAGTACTTC.

CDR3 sequence reads: CASTWTGRDYGYTF. Written as DNA, the CDR3 is TGTGCCAGTACCTGGACAGGGAGGGACTATGGCTACACCTTC. The rearrangement joins TRBV19 to TRBJ1-2; 8 bases align to TRBD1. The CDR3 spans 14 residues. CDR1 is LNHDA, CDR2 SQIVND, per germline (reference sequence). Trimming removed 7 bases from V and 3 bases from J; junction bases left unmatched: 7.

The chain has TRBV5-1 and TRBJ1-6; 7 bases are shared with TRBD1. CDR1 SGHRS and CDR2 YFSETQ come from the germline V gene. V shed 4 bases, J shed 10 bases, and the junction held 14 bases outside the gene matches. This CDR3 region has 16 residues. CDR3 nucleotides: TGCGCCAGCAGCCCAACTTGGGACAGATCTGGCTCACCCCTCCACTTT. It specifies CASSPTWDRSGSPLHF.

A remark on this clone: Other DNA sequences from this sample encode an identical CDR3 as well. The genes are TRBV9 and TRBJ2-7; no reliable D call. CDR3 length equals 14 residues. V dropped 0 bases and J dropped 3 bases, with 10 bases sitting between them. Germline CDR1 SGDLS, CDR2 YYNGEE. In nucleotides, the CDR3 is TGTGCCAGCAGCGTAGCGTCAGATAACTACGAGCAGTACTTC. It specifies CASSVASDNYEQYF.

This rearrangement joins TRBV10-3 to TRBJ2-1; weak D call: TRBD1 (6 bases). CDR3 length: 13 amino acids. V gave up 2 bases and J gave up 9 bases, with 11 bases separating them. Germline V lookup: CDR1 ENHRY, CDR2 SYGVKD. CDR3 in DNA: TGTGCCATCAGTGAGAGCGAACAGGGTGAGCAGTTCTTC. Encoded protein: CAISESEQGEQFF.

This clone was observed a single time. The CDR3 reads CATRLAGQRETQYF. In DNA form, the CDR3 reads TGTGCCACCCGACTAGCGGGGCAAAGAGAGACCCAGTACTTC. The genes are TRBV7-9 and TRBJ2-5; 11 positions agree with TRBD2. V shed 10 bases, J shed 4 bases, and the junction held 8 bases outside the gene matches. CDR1 is SEHNR, CDR2 FQNEAQ, per germline (reference sequence). The CDR3 runs 14 residues.

CDR3 nucleotide sequence: TGTGCCAGCAGTGCCCGACTAGCAGATAGCTCCTACGAGCAGTACTTC. This codes for CASSARLADSSYEQYF. The J gene is TRBJ2-7, the V gene TRBV28; TRBD2 agrees at 7 bases. CDR3 length: 16 amino acids. Trimming at V came to 5 bases and at J to 0 bases, leaving 10 bases not matched to a gene. The germline gives CDR1 MDHEN, CDR2 SYDVKM.

This sequence joins TRBV28 and TRBJ2-4; 7 bases fit TRBD1. V dropped 7 bases and J dropped 5; count of bases not matched to a gene: 5. Germline values: CDR1 MDHEN, CDR2 SYDVKM. The CDR3 covers 13 residues. CDR3 region: CASTRGLENIQYF. CDR3 sequence (DNA): TGTGCCAGCACGAGGGGGCTGGAAAACATTCAGTACTTC.

The J gene is TRBJ2-5, the V gene TRBV6-2 or TRBV6-3; D ambiguous. Per the germline V gene, CDR1 is MNHEY and CDR2 is SVGEGT. V was clipped by 2 bases and J by 5 bases, with 18 bases between them. CDR3 length: 16 residues. The CDR3 loop is CASSYMTERPVETQYF. The CDR3 DNA sequence: TGTGCCAGCAGTTACATGACGGAGCGACCCGTGGAGACCCAGTACTTC.

J is TRBJ1-3 and V is TRBV29-1; D possibly corresponds to TRBD1 (6 bases). Germline V CDR1 and CDR2: SQVTM, ANQGSEA. Trimming took off 3 bases at V and 3 bases at J, with 9 bases between the two ends. This CDR3 region has 13 residues. The CDR3, as DNA: TGCAGCGTTGAGGGGGCGAGTGGAAACACCATATATTTT. It encodes CSVEGASGNTIYF.

This chain connects TRBV29-1 to TRBJ1-2, with 8 nucleotides matching TRBD1. There are 11 residues in the CDR3. Germline values: CDR1 SQVTM, CDR2 ANQGSEA. J lost 7 bases, V lost 6 bases, and 4 bases had no gene match. The DNA for the CDR3 is TGCAGCGTGACAGGGGCAGGTGGCTACACCTTC. This translates into CSVTGAGGYTF.

The rearrangement uses TRBV5-6 and TRBJ2-2; tentative D call: TRBD1 (6 bases). V was cut by 3 bases and J by 7 bases, with 13 bases left in between. The CDR3 totals 14 residues. CDR1 is SGHDT and CDR2 is YYEEEE in the germline V gene. DNA for the CDR3: TGTGCCAGCAGCTGGGGCCACAGGGACGGGGAGCTGTTTTTT. It yields the protein CASSWGHRDGELFF. The whole variable domain, filled in from reference TRBV5-6 and TRBJ2-2, reads DAGVTQSPTHLIKTRGQQVTLRCSPKSGHDTVSWYQQALGQGPQFIFQYYEEEERQRGNFPDRFSGHQFPNYSSELNVNALLLGDSALYLCASSWGHRDGELFFGEGSRLTVL.

J is TRBJ2-7 and V is TRBV15; 7 positions match TRBD2. V was clipped by 1 base and J by 2 bases; unmatched bases: 8. Germline loops: CDR1 LNHNV, CDR2 YYDKDF (reference sequence). This CDR3 comprises 16 residues. The CDR3, as DNA: TGTGCCACCAGCAGAGGGACGCTAGCGGATGCCTACGAGCAGTACTTC. Translating gives CATSRGTLADAYEQYF.

This sequence joins TRBV9 and TRBJ2-1; D perhaps matches TRBD2 (5 bases). The V end lost 2 bases, the J end lost 4 bases, and 7 bases lay between the germline ends. The CDR3 extends over 13 amino acids. Germline V CDR1 and CDR2: SGDLS, YYNGEE. CDR3 sequence: CASSVRGYNEQFF. Here the CDR3 DNA reads TGTGCCAGCAGCGTCCGGGGTTACAATGAGCAGTTCTTC.

The chain couples TRBV19 to TRBJ1-5, with D perhaps TRBD1 (5 bases). This CDR3 has 15 amino acids. The germline V gene has CDR1 LNHDA and CDR2 SQIVND (reference sequence). The ends were cut back, 3 bases at V and 4 bases at J, with 13 bases in the middle. Written as DNA, the CDR3 is TGTGCCAGTAGTATGGTGAAGGGGTCGAATCAGCCCCAGCATTTT. Amino acids: CASSMVKGSNQPQHF.

The rearrangement uses TRBV6-4 and TRBJ2-1; 12 bases agree with TRBD1. CDR3 length equals 16 residues. V shed 1 base, J shed 7 bases, and the junction held 5 bases outside the gene matches. Germline V CDR1 and CDR2: MRHNA, SNTAGT. CDR3 residues: CASSDLPGQGANEQFF. The CDR3 nucleotides read TGTGCCAGCAGTGACTTACCGGGACAGGGGGCGAATGAGCAGTTCTTC.

The V call is TRBV30, the J call TRBJ2-5; D ambiguous. Germline V gives CDR1 GTSNPN, CDR2 SVGIG (reference sequence). V was clipped by 0 bases and J by 4 bases, with 3 bases between them. The CDR3 contains 11 residues. Here the CDR3 reads CAWSVRETQYF. The CDR3 DNA follows: TGTGCCTGGAGTGTCCGAGAGACCCAGTACTTC.

J is TRBJ1-1 and V is TRBV5-1, with D tentatively TRBD1 (5 bases). Trimming took 4 bases from V and 1 from J, leaving 11 bases between them. The V gene's germline CDR1 is SGHRS and CDR2 YFSETQ. This CDR3 contains 14 residues. This CDR3 reads CASSRPTGNTEAFF. DNA of the CDR3: TGCGCCAGCAGCAGACCCACAGGGAACACTGAAGCTTTCTTT.

This sequence joins TRBV12-5 and TRBJ2-5; TRBD2 agrees at 7 bases. This CDR3 has 17 amino acids. Trimming removed 1 base from V and 2 bases from J; junction bases left unmatched: 10. Germline V gene sequence: CDR1 LGHNT, CDR2 FRNRAP. The CDR3 region has the DNA TGTGCTAGTGGTTTGGGGGGGTCTAGCGGAGGACAAGAGACCCAGTACTTC. This encodes CASGLGGSSGGQETQYF. Complete variable domain (other parts from reference TRBV12-5 and TRBJ2-5): DARVTQTPRHKVTEMGQEVTMRCQPILGHNTVFWYRQTMMQGLELLAYFRNRAPLDDSGMPKDRFSAEMPDATLATLKIQPSEPRDSAVYFCASGLGGSSGGQETQYFGPGTRLLVL.

This clone was picked up one time. J is TRBJ2-7 and V is TRBV5-5; 7 bases align to TRBD1. Looked up from germline, CDR1 is SGHKS and CDR2 is YYEKEE (reference sequence). The CDR3 is 13 residues long. The trim removed 4 bases at V and 2 bases at J, leaving 3 bases unmatched. CDR3 sequence reads: CASSRQGAYEQYF. The CDR3 DNA reads as TGTGCCAGCAGCCGACAGGGAGCCTACGAGCAGTACTTC.

This clone has only a few counts. This chain links TRBV18 with TRBJ2-2; 9 bases are shared with TRBD2. V was pared by 1 base and J by 7 bases, with 7 bases of the junction left unmatched. This CDR3 spans 16 amino acids. Germline CDR1 KGHSH, CDR2 LQKENI. In DNA form, the CDR3 reads TGTGCCAGCTCACCACGTAGTAGCGGGAGTAACGGGGAGCTGTTTTTT. It translates to CASSPRSSGSNGELFF.

The CDR3: CASSRASGVRYEQYF. CDR3 in DNA: TGTGCCAGCAGTCGGGCTAGCGGGGTAAGGTACGAGCAGTACTTC. The chain is built from TRBV27 and TRBJ2-7; 9 bases fit TRBD2. Germline V gene lookup returns CDR1 MNHEY and CDR2 SMNVEV (reference sequence). J gave up 4 bases and V 5 bases, and 9 bases lay outside the gene matches. This CDR3 is built from 15 residues.

The chain is built from TRBV6-6 and TRBJ1-2; D is unclear. V lost 6 bases, J lost 8 bases, and 10 bases lay in between. Germline-derived CDR1 and CDR2 are MNHNY and SVGAGI (reference sequence). The CDR3 sequence is 11 residues long. CDR3 nucleotide sequence: TGTGCCAGCAGCCACCTCGGGGGCTACACCTTC. As protein: CASSHLGGYTF.

The chain joins TRBV6-2 or TRBV6-3 to TRBJ1-6; 7 positions match TRBD1. J lost 10 bases, V lost 5 bases, and 5 bases had no gene match. The CDR3 runs 13 residues. Germline loops: CDR1 MNHEY, CDR2 SVGEGT. CDR3 loop: CASSRQGGSPLHF. CDR3 sequence (DNA): TGTGCCAGCAGTCGACAGGGTGGGTCACCCCTCCACTTT.

This chain uses TRBV30 with TRBJ2-1, with 10 bases lining up with TRBD2. Trimming at V came to 3 bases and at J to 5 bases, leaving 10 bases not matched to a gene. The length of the CDR3 is 16 residues. Germline CDR1 reads GTSNPN; CDR2 reads SVGIG (reference sequence). The CDR3 sequence is CAWRGLLAGINNEQFF. Here the CDR3 DNA reads TGTGCCTGGAGGGGTTTACTAGCGGGAATCAACAATGAGCAGTTCTTC.

J is TRBJ2-7 and V is TRBV10-1; 7 bases map to TRBD1. V gave up 0 bases and J gave up 6 bases; unmatched junction bases: 5. This CDR3 comprises 14 residues. CDR1 is WNHNN and CDR2 is SYGVQD in the germline V gene (reference sequence). The CDR3 region has the DNA TGCGCCAGCAGTGAGTCGCACAGGGGTTCCGAGCAGTACTTC. It is translated as CASSESHRGSEQYF.

The rearrangement links TRBV28 to TRBJ2-2, with D possibly being TRBD2 (6 bases). V gave up 1 base and J gave up 2 bases, with 8 bases separating them. Germline loops: CDR1 MDHEN, CDR2 SYDVKM. The CDR3 length is 15 residues. CDR3 protein: CASSLFAGNTGELFF. CDR3 sequence (DNA): TGTGCCAGCAGTTTATTTGCGGGAAACACCGGGGAGCTGTTTTTT.

This clone was picked up one time. This rearrangement joins TRBV9 to TRBJ1-1, with 8 bases aligning to TRBD1. Germline loops: CDR1 SGDLS, CDR2 YYNGEE. The CDR3 runs to 15 residues. V shed 4 bases and J 7 bases; nucleotides not matched to a gene: 12. CDR3 residues: CASSNSRQGPLEAFF. In DNA form, the CDR3 reads TGTGCCAGCAGCAACTCCCGACAGGGGCCCCTTGAAGCTTTCTTT.

The chain recombines TRBV4-1 with TRBJ2-7, with 11 bases fitting TRBD2. The length of the CDR3 is 18 residues. V shed 1 base and J 3 bases; nucleotides not matched to a gene: 11. Germline values: CDR1 MGHRA, CDR2 YSYEKL. The CDR3 spells CASSQVWDGGLAGYEQYF. The CDR3 nucleotides are TGCGCCAGCAGCCAAGTATGGGACGGAGGACTAGCGGGCTACGAGCAGTACTTC.